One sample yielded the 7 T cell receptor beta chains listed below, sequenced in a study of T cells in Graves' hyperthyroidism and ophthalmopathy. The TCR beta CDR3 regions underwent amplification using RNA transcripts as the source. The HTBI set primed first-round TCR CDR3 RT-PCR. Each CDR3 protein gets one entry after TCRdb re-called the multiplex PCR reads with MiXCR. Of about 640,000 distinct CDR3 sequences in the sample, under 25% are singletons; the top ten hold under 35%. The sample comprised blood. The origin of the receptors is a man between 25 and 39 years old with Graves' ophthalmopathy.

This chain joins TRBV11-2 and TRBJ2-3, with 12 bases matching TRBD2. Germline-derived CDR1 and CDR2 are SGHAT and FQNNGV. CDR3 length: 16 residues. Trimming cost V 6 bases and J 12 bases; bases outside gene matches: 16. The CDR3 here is CASSILLAGGPQSQYF. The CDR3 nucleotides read TGTGCCAGCAGTATCCTCCTAGCGGGAGGGCCCCAATCACAGTATTTT.

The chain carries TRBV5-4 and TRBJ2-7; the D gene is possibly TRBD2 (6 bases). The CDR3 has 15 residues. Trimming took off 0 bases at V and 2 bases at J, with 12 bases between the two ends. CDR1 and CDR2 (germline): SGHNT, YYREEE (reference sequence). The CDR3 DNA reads TGTGCCAGCAGCTTGGATGCTAGCGCTACCTACGAGCAGTACTTC. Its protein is CASSLDASATYEQYF.

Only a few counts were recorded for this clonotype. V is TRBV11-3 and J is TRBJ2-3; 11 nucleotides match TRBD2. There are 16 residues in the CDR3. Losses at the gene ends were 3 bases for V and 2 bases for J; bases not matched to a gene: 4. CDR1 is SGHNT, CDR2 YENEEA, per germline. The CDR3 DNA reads TGTGCCAGCAGCTTGGGACTAGCGGTAGACACAGATACGCAGTATTTT. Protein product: CASSLGLAVDTDTQYF.

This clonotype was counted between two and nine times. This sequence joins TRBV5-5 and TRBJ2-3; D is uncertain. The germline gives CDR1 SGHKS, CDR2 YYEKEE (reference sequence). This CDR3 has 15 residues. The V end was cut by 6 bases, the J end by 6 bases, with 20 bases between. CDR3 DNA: TGTGCCAGCACACCGCGTCCTACAGTTCCCGATACGCAGTATTTT. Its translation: CASTPRPTVPDTQYF.

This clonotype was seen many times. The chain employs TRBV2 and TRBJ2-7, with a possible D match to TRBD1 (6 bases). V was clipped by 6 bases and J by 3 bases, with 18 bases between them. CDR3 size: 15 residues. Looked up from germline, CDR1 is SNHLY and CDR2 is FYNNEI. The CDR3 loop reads CASSGRGPRDYEQYF. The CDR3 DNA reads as TGTGCCAGCAGCGGCAGGGGCCCCCGGGACTACGAGCAGTACTTC.

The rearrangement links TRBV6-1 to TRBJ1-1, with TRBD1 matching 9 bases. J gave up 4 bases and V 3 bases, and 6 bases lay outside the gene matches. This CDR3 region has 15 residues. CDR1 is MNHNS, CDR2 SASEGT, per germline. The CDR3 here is CASSESTGGFTEAFF. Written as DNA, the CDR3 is TGTGCCAGCAGTGAGAGTACAGGGGGCTTCACTGAAGCTTTCTTT.

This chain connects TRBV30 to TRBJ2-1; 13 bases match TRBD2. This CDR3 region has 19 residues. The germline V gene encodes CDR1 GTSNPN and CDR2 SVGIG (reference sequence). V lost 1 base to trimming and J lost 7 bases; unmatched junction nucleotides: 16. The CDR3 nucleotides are TGTGCCTGGAGTGATGCCCGGACTAGCGGGAGTAAGATCGGGAATGAGCAGTTCTTC. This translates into CAWSDARTSGSKIGNEQFF.